This TCR beta chain originates from a study of shared clonotypes between healthy human individuals. There are 16 residues in the CDR3. V lost 3 bases and J lost 2; bases outside the gene matches: 7. Germline values: CDR1 LNHDA, CDR2 SQIVND (reference sequence). Here immunoSEQ multiplex PCR was the method, and the copy in TCRdb shows in-frame clones only, minus some. The sample includes about 680,000 clones, approximately 73% seen only once; the top ten take about 1.8%. Study donors comprised healthy, HIV-negative adults devoid of recent acute infection or vaccination. This clone was counted a few times.

The sample comprised memory CD4+ T cells sorted from blood. Subset of the sample: CD45RA-negative fraction. The sequence came from a woman aged 25-40 years in good health. The rearrangement joins TRBV19 to TRBJ2-1; TRBD2 matches 7 bases. The DNA for the CDR3 is TGTGCCAGTAGTATGATCGCGGGAGCAGCCTACAATGAGCAGTTCTTC. Its protein is CASSMIAGAAYNEQFF.